Following are 32 T cell receptor beta chains from one sample sequenced in a study of CD8 T cells in ankylosing spondylitis. TCRdb reanalysed the 5' RACE reads using MiXCR and keeps one entry per CDR3 protein. The repertoire has 200,000 to 300,000 distinct CDR3 sequences, approximately 9% of them found once; the top ten carry 6.5% to 7%. Sequenced sample: blood, either unsorted or a sorted T cell fraction (not recorded which). These receptors were collected from a male donor with ankylosing spondylitis or in good health (not recorded which).

Many counts were recorded for this clonotype. This sequence joins TRBV7-9 and TRBJ1-1, with D unresolved. Germline V gene lookup returns CDR1 SEHNR and CDR2 FQNEAQ (reference sequence). The CDR3 is made up of 15 amino acids. V was shortened by 1 base and J by 1 base, with 10 bases between the two germline ends. The CDR3 DNA is TGTGCCAGCAGCTTAGGTTTCGGCCCGAACACTGAAGCTTTCTTT. This gives the protein CASSLGFGPNTEAFF. Complete variable domain (other parts from reference TRBV7-9 and TRBJ1-1): DTGVSQNPRHKITKRGQNVTFRCDPISEHNRLYWYRQTLGQGPEFLTYFQNEAQLEKSRLLSDRFSAERPKGSFSTLEIQRTEQGDSAMYLCASSLGFGPNTEAFFGQGTRLTVV.

Ten or more counts support this clonotype. This sequence joins TRBV11-2 and TRBJ1-3, with a tentative D call TRBD1 (5 bases). Deletions cut 1 base from V and 0 bases from J, with 10 bases between. The CDR3 contains 16 residues. Germline lookup yields CDR1 SGHAT and CDR2 FQNNGV. The CDR3 protein is CASSLVGELSGNTIYF. As DNA, the CDR3 is TGTGCCAGCAGCTTAGTAGGGGAACTCTCTGGAAACACCATATATTTT.

This clonotype has ten or more counts. V and J are TRBV7-9 and TRBJ2-3; D is perhaps TRBD2 (6 bases). Germline assignment: CDR1 SEHNR and CDR2 FQNEAQ (reference sequence). This CDR3 region has 17 residues. V shed 5 bases and J shed 1 base, with 19 bases lying between them. The CDR3 here is CASSPPPLPGGTDTQYF. CDR3 DNA sequence: TGTGCCAGCAGCCCTCCTCCTCTTCCGGGAGGCACAGATACGCAGTATTTT.

This clonotype was counted ten times or more. The rearrangement uses TRBV6-1 and TRBJ2-7, with D perhaps matching TRBD1 or TRBD2 (6 bases each). Trimming removed 5 bases from V and 1 base from J, with 15 bases in between. The CDR3 sequence is 15 residues long. Germline V gene lookup returns CDR1 MNHNS and CDR2 SASEGT. The CDR3 DNA is TGTGCCAGCAGTCCAACCCGGGGGCCTTCCTACGAGCAGTACTTC. Amino acids: CASSPTRGPSYEQYF.

This clonotype was seen repeatedly, ten times or more. The CDR3 is CASSTRGYSGRGADTQYF. The CDR3 DNA reads TGCGCCAGCAGCACACGAGGTTATAGCGGGAGAGGCGCAGATACGCAGTATTTT. The J gene is TRBJ2-3, the V gene TRBV5-1, with 9 bases that match TRBD2. The length of the CDR3 is 18 residues. Germline-derived CDR1 and CDR2 are SGHRS and YFSETQ. J was trimmed by 4 bases and V by 4 bases; bases with no gene match: 16.

This clonotype was picked up many times. The rearrangement joins TRBV3-1 to TRBJ2-3; D unclear. This CDR3 region has 13 residues. The germline V and J ends were trimmed by 5 bases and 2 bases, with 8 bases remaining between them. Germline lookup yields CDR1 LGHDT and CDR2 YNNKEL (reference sequence). CDR3 residues: CASSSTPTDTQYF. The CDR3 coding sequence is TGTGCCAGCAGCTCCACCCCCACAGATACGCAGTATTTT.

A note on this clonotype: A much more abundant neighbour one base away suggests this may be a read error. This sequence joins TRBV10-3 and TRBJ2-7; TRBD2 matches 9 bases. Germline V lookup: CDR1 ENHRY, CDR2 SYGVKD. Unmatched junction bases numbered 10, after V lost 11 bases and J lost 5 bases. CDR3 length: 13 amino acids. The CDR3 nucleotides are TGTGCCCCCTATAGCGGGAGAAACCACGAGCAGTACTTC. Translated: CAPYSGRNHEQYF.

This clonotype was seen repeatedly, ten times or more. V usage is TRBV4-2 and J usage is TRBJ2-5; 7 bases are shared with TRBD2. CDR1 is LGHNA and CDR2 is YNFKEQ in the germline V gene. The CDR3 is 15 residues long. After removal of 0 bases from V and 5 bases from J, the junction contained 6 bases not matched to a gene. The CDR3 region is CASSQEGGVRETQYF. The CDR3 coding sequence is TGTGCCAGCAGCCAAGAGGGGGGGGTCCGGGAGACCCAGTACTTC.

CDR3: CASSQVLGRNEQFF. CDR3 bases: TGCGCCAGCAGCCAAGTCCTGGGGCGGAATGAGCAGTTCTTC. V gene TRBV4-3 combines with J gene TRBJ2-1; tentatively, D is TRBD1 (5 bases). Trimming stripped 1 base from V and 7 bases from J, with 11 bases between. CDR1 is LGHNA, CDR2 YSLEER, per germline. This CDR3 region has 14 residues.

This clonotype occurred a few times. A single base separates this from a much larger clone, so it may be a read error. The gene calls are TRBV7-9 and TRBJ2-3; 7 bases map to TRBD1. J was trimmed by 1 base and V by 3 bases; bases with no gene match: 1. Germline CDR1 SEHNR, CDR2 FQNEAQ (reference sequence). The CDR3 spans 14 residues. For the CDR3, the DNA is TGTGCCAGCAGCTTTACAGGGGGCACAGATACGCAGTATTTT. Protein: CASSFTGGTDTQYF.

This clonotype was seen many times. This chain links TRBV4-3 with TRBJ1-3; a possible D gene is TRBD1 (6 bases). The germline CDR1 and CDR2 sequences are LGHNA and YSLEER. V was trimmed by 3 bases and J by 0 bases, leaving 12 bases between them. CDR3 size: 16 residues. The CDR3 is CASSQNTGTSGNTIYF. In DNA, the CDR3 is TGCGCCAGCAGCCAGAATACAGGGACCTCTGGAAACACCATATATTTT.

The chain recombines TRBV12-3 or TRBV12-4 with TRBJ2-5; 11 bases agree with TRBD2. With V trimmed by 8 bases and J by 5 bases, 13 bases remained unmatched. This CDR3 comprises 16 residues. CDR3 amino acids: CASGDGISGGAETQYF. DNA for the CDR3: TGTGCCAGCGGGGACGGCATTAGCGGGGGGGCGGAGACCCAGTACTTC.

There are many counts of this clonotype. V and J are TRBV1 and TRBJ2-7; no DNA check was done on the table's D call, TRBD1. TRBV1 is marked as a pseudogene. The CDR3 sequence is 17 residues long. Here the CDR3 reads CTSSHTAGEFPSYGQYF. DNA of the CDR3: TGCACCAGCAGCCACACAGCGGGCGAATTTCCCTCTTACGGGCAGTACTTC.

This clonotype was detected only a few times. The chain is built from TRBV7-9 and TRBJ1-5; 11 positions match TRBD1. The CDR3 has 15 residues. Germline V gene sequence: CDR1 SEHNR, CDR2 FQNEAQ (reference sequence). Trimming at V came to 4 bases and at J to 5 bases, leaving 4 bases not matched to a gene. In DNA form, the CDR3 reads TGTGCCAGCAGCTCACAGGGACAGGGGGATCAGCCCCAGCATTTT. Its protein product is CASSSQGQGDQPQHF.

This clonotype was observed many times. The gene calls are TRBV29-1 and TRBJ1-2; no definite D call. The length of the CDR3 is 12 residues. V was cut by 7 bases and J by 0 bases, with 9 bases left in between. Germline V gene data show CDR1 as SQVTM and CDR2 as ANQGSEA. The CDR3, as DNA: TGCAGCGCCCTGACACCTAACTATGGCTACACCTTC. Its translation is CSALTPNYGYTF.

This clonotype appeared a few times. The rearrangement joins TRBV12-3 or TRBV12-4 to TRBJ1-2, with D possibly TRBD1 on 6 matching bases. V dropped 5 bases and J dropped 7 bases, with 14 bases sitting between them. This CDR3 contains 13 residues. The CDR3 DNA sequence: TGTGCCAGCAGTCCACAAGGGGGGATTGGCTACACCTTC. It specifies CASSPQGGIGYTF.

This clonotype was recorded at least ten times. The rearrangement links TRBV7-2 to TRBJ2-2; D is uncertain. Looked up from germline, CDR1 is SGHTA and CDR2 is FQGNSA. V was shortened by 6 bases and J by 5 bases, with 16 bases between the two germline ends. The CDR3 length is 15 residues. The CDR3 loop is CASSSDRAETGELFF. For the CDR3, the DNA is TGTGCCAGCAGTTCCGACCGGGCCGAGACCGGGGAGCTGTTTTTT.

There are a few counts of this clonotype. The chain couples TRBV11-2 to TRBJ2-1, with D perhaps given as TRBD1 or TRBD2 (5 bases each). The germline CDR1 and CDR2 sequences are SGHAT and FQNNGV. Trimming took 2 bases from V and 4 from J, leaving 21 bases between them. The CDR3 spans 18 residues. The chain's CDR3 is CASSLRQGPGTVYNEQFF. The CDR3 nucleotides are TGTGCCAGCAGCTTACGACAAGGGCCGGGGACGGTGTACAATGAGCAGTTCTTC.

This clonotype was seen many times. This chain connects TRBV12-3 or TRBV12-4 to TRBJ2-1; 8 bases are shared with TRBD1. The V gene end was trimmed by 3 bases and the J gene end by 4 bases; junction bases not matched to a gene: 8. This CDR3 spans 16 amino acids. CDR3 bases: TGTGCCAGCAGTTTCGGGACAGGCGATATTTACAATGAGCAGTTCTTC. Translating gives CASSFGTGDIYNEQFF.

The rearrangement joins TRBV7-2 to TRBJ2-2; the match to TRBD2 covers 10 bases. The germline V gene encodes CDR1 SGHTA and CDR2 FQGNSA. V lost 5 bases and J lost 5; bases outside the gene matches: 5. The CDR3 totals 15 residues. The CDR3 DNA sequence: TGTGCCAGCAGCGGCCTAGCGGGAGTTACCGGGGAGCTGTTTTTT. Amino acids: CASSGLAGVTGELFF.

This clonotype appeared many times. J is TRBJ2-7 and V is TRBV7-9, with 9 bases lining up with TRBD2. The CDR3 extends over 16 amino acids. Germline V gene sequence: CDR1 SEHNR, CDR2 FQNEAQ (reference sequence). The junction had 10 bases not matched to a gene; V was cut back by 5 bases and J by 2 bases. The CDR3 sequence: CASSRSETSGTYEQYF. The CDR3 DNA follows: TGTGCCAGCAGCCGAAGTGAGACTAGCGGAACCTACGAGCAGTACTTC.

At least ten counts were recorded for this clonotype. CDR3 in amino acids: CASSSGAGTDTQYF. The CDR3 DNA sequence: TGCGCCAGCAGCTCGGGAGCCGGCACAGATACGCAGTATTTT. The chain uses TRBV5-1 and TRBJ2-3, with D possibly matching TRBD2 (6 bases). The V end lost 3 bases, the J end lost 1 base, and 9 bases lay between the germline ends. This CDR3 contains 14 residues. Looked up from germline, CDR1 is SGHRS and CDR2 is YFSETQ.

The gene calls are TRBV6-1 and TRBJ2-3; D is undetermined. This CDR3 is built from 13 residues. Germline CDR1 is MNHNS and CDR2 is SASEGT. The V end lost 6 bases, the J end lost 4 bases, and 11 bases lay between the germline ends. CDR3 residues: CASRISPADTQYF. CDR3 sequence (DNA): TGTGCCAGCAGGATCTCACCAGCAGATACGCAGTATTTT.

This clonotype showed up many times. The chain combines TRBV20-1 with TRBJ1-2, with a weak D call TRBD1 (5 bases). V lost 1 base, J lost 7 bases, and 13 bases lay in between. CDR1 is DFQATT, CDR2 SNEGSKA, per germline (reference sequence). There are 13 residues in the CDR3. The CDR3 coding sequence is TGCAGTGCTAGAGTCGACAGAAAGGGTGGCTACACCTTC. Amino acid sequence: CSARVDRKGGYTF.

As to this clonotype: Since a much larger clone is just one base distant, this may be a read error. This rearrangement joins TRBV5-5 to TRBJ2-1; TRBD2 matches at 15 bases. The CDR3 runs to 18 residues. CDR1 is SGHKS, CDR2 YYEKEE, per germline (reference sequence). The CDR3 DNA reads as TGTGCCAGCAGCACCGGACTAGCGGGAGGGATCCTCTACAATGACCAGTTCTTC. This sequence encodes CASSTGLAGGILYNDQFF.

Many counts were recorded for this clonotype. The V and J genes are TRBV14 and TRBJ2-1, with D perhaps matching TRBD2 (7 bases). Trimming removed 3 bases at V and 4 bases at J, with 16 bases between. The CDR3 sequence is 16 residues long. Germline values: CDR1 SGHDN, CDR2 FVKESK. For the CDR3, the DNA is TGTGCCAGCAGCCACTTAAGGGGGGGCAGTTACAATGAGCAGTTCTTC. This encodes CASSHLRGGSYNEQFF.

The genes are TRBV18 and TRBJ1-1, with D possibly TRBD1 on 5 matching bases. The CDR3 spans 14 residues. Germline V lookup: CDR1 KGHSH, CDR2 LQKENI. V was shortened by 2 bases and J by 1 base, with 8 bases between the two germline ends. In DNA, the CDR3 is TGTGCCAGCTCACCAGGCAGGGAGAACACTGAAGCTTTCTTT. This sequence encodes CASSPGRENTEAFF.

In regard to this clonotype: One end of the junction is discordant with germline, which a read error may explain. V is TRBV29-1 and J is TRBJ2-3; perhaps TRBD2 as D (5 bases). Germline CDR1 and CDR2: SQVTM and ANQGSEA. This CDR3 comprises 13 residues. The CDR3 region is CSSKAVSTDAQYF. The CDR3 DNA follows: TGCAGCTCCAAAGCGGTTAGCACAGATGCGCAGTATTTT.

This clonotype was observed at least ten times. Written as DNA, the CDR3 is TGTGCCATCAGTGAGTTTCCAATCGATCACACCATATATTTT. Protein sequence: CAISEFPIDHTIYF. The chain employs TRBV10-3 and TRBJ1-3, with D unresolved. Trimming pared 1 base from V and 8 bases from J, leaving 12 bases between. This CDR3 is 14 amino acids long. Germline CDR1 is ENHRY and CDR2 is SYGVKD.

This chain links TRBV18 with TRBJ2-1, with 10 bases lining up with TRBD1. With 4 bases clipped from V and 3 bases from J, the junction kept 3 bases outside the gene matches. Germline V gives CDR1 KGHSH, CDR2 LQKENI. The CDR3 has 15 amino acids. CDR3 loop: CASSLGTGDYNEQFF. In DNA form, the CDR3 reads TGTGCCAGCTCACTAGGGACAGGGGACTACAATGAGCAGTTCTTC.

This chain joins TRBV5-1 and TRBJ2-7; weak D call: TRBD2 (6 bases). V was pared by 3 bases and J by 4 bases, with 11 bases between. CDR1 SGHRS and CDR2 YFSETQ come from the germline V gene. This CDR3 comprises 13 residues. The CDR3 loop is CASSSLRGYEQYF. CDR3 DNA sequence: TGCGCCAGCAGCTCCCTCCGGGGGTACGAGCAGTACTTC.

The CDR3 sequence: CATRGGSQGTNEKLFF. The CDR3 nucleotides are TGTGCCACCCGGGGGGGCAGCCAAGGAACTAATGAAAAACTGTTTTTT. The chain combines TRBV7-6 with TRBJ1-4, with D perhaps TRBD1 (6 bases). The V end lost 10 bases, the J end lost 1 base, and 19 bases lay between the germline ends. Germline lookup yields CDR1 SGHVS and CDR2 FNYEAQ. The CDR3 is made up of 16 amino acids.